This TCR beta chain was captured by sequencing in a study of blood T cell repertoires in COVID-19. This clone came up a few times. V dropped 7 bases and J dropped 7; count of bases not matched to a gene: 5. CDR1 WSHSY and CDR2 SAAADI come from the germline V gene. This CDR3 contains 12 residues. In the original processing: Using reference gene primer amplification, nucleated cell counts were estimated. Profiling relied on immunoSEQ multiplex PCR, and the TCRdb table lists in-frame clones only, not all of them. V and J calls and clone size are copied from that table; D and trimming were computed from the DNA. The table lists under 300,000 clones, roughly 82% of them singletons, with more than 4.5% in the top ten.

The chain joins TRBV10-2 to TRBJ1-2; TRBD1 matches at 8 bases. The sequenced material came from peripheral blood. This receptor was obtained from a woman older than 75 with active or convalescent COVID-19. DNA for the CDR3: TGCGCCAGCAAAGGGACAGGAACTGGCTACACCTTC. It specifies CASKGTGTGYTF.